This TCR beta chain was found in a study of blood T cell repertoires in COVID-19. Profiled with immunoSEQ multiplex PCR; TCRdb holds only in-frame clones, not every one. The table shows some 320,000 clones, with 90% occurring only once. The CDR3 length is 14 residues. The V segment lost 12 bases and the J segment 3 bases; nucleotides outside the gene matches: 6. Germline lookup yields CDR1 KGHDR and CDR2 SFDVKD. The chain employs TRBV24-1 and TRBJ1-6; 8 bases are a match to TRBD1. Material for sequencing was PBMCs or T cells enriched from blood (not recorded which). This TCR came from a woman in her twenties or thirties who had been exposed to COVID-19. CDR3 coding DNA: TGTGCCGTCTCCGGGACAGGCTATAATTCACCCCTCCACTTT. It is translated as CAVSGTGYNSPLHF.